This T cell receptor beta chain originates from a study of cytomegalovirus exposure and HLA in healthy donors (dated 2017 in TCRdb). Concerning the study at large: In an earlier analysis of approximately 640 of the donors, 250 to 350 Gb of sequence data and 100 million or so unique TCR beta sequences from 150 million to 200 million T cells were reported. An early release that covered around 590 HLA-typed donors contained approximately 320 gigabases of sequencing data and tens of millions of unique TCR sequences. Among the approximately 430 genotyped donors, about 83% belonged to the genetic ancestry cluster associated with self-reported Caucasian donors. The study aimed to test whether cataloging public T cell receptors could reveal signatures of past pathogen exposure. The T cell repertoires of about 700 subjects were profiled by immunosequencing and related to cytomegalovirus serostatus. In addition to the first cohort of about 650 subjects, a separate validation cohort of approximately 130 different subjects was used. To predict cytomegalovirus infection status, the study combined high-throughput TCR immunosequencing, statistical association of individual TCRs with disease status, and machine learning. A later analysis re-analyzed previously published TCR beta repertoires from several hundred donors and added high-resolution HLA genotyping to study TCR occurrence patterns. Rather than drawing on any new phenotypic data, the later analysis identified candidate immune exposures from TCR beta sequences and the way those sequences occurred across donors. An earlier analysis of around 580 of the donors used high-throughput TCR beta sequencing to judge whether each TCR beta V gene segment behaved as functional or pseudogenic. Donor age, sex, ethnicity and CMV serostatus were compiled together with the repertoire data. In a later genetic analysis, genome-wide SNP genotypes for about 65% of the 666 donors were used, and that subset was treated as a discovery cohort. All discovery cohort repertoires had been generated on a single sequencing platform. Both class I and class II loci were covered by HLA typing, at four-digit resolution. Typing coverage varied by locus: 629-630 donors for A, B, C, DRB1 and DQB1; approximately 560 for DQA1; 600 to 610 for DPA1; 450 to 480 for DPB1. Because of strong linkage in the cohort, roughly five DR-DQ haplotypes were treated as single units for association and clustering. Among about 410 genotyped donors of the cohort, an average of approximately 220,000 unique TCR beta nucleotide sequences was sequenced per donor, of which approximately 18% were non-productive.

CDR1 SGHRS and CDR2 YFSETQ are derived from the germline V gene. For this chain, trimming is 0 bases at the V end and 0 bases at the J end, and the number of junction bases without a gene match is 5. From its cysteine to its phenylalanine, the CDR3 spans 16 amino acids. Left in the record is the CDR3 DNA by itself, 48 bases read in frame from the first base. Points the paper makes about the study in general: In the study, about 150 TCR beta chains were listed as associated with cytomegalovirus. In a later analysis, HLA-associated TCR beta chains showed more clonal expansion and lower generation probabilities than non-associated chains that were equally common. It was suggested by the authors that the approach could potentially be generalized to other disease states and immunological phenotypes. In a later analysis, about 16,000 TCR beta sequences were associated with specific HLA alleles at a false discovery rate of 0.05. This cohort had only TCR beta chains sequenced, and the lack of alpha or paired-chain data limited which features could be detected. An association between a missense DCLRE1C variant and V-gene and J-gene trimming of TCR beta chains was found in a later genetic analysis and replicated in an independent cohort. According to a later analysis, most CMV-associated TCR beta chains appeared to be HLA-restricted, and the HLA associations seemed to be driven largely by CMV exposure. The sequencing pipeline was judged likely to have produced a cluster of highly shared sequence variants as a technical artifact. The 87-base-pair reads could not distinguish some IMGT-functional V segments, including TRBV6-2 and TRBV6-3, so those segments were excluded. The classifier was reported to diagnose cytomegalovirus status with high specificity and sensitivity in both the original cohort and the validation cohort. A further reported finding was that TCR beta sequences accurately predicted the HLA-A and HLA-B alleles for most subjects in the first cohort. For the cohort, immune exposure information was limited to CMV serostatus. Several of the top co-occurrence clusters appeared to be linked to parvovirus B19, influenza, CMV and Epstein-Barr virus, according to a later analysis. Sequencing depth was assumed to be roughly uniform across donors in the presence/absence analyses, though that assumption may not hold. Because HLA typing was unavailable for some donors at each locus, only the typed subset was used in association tests. Most TCR sequences were observed very rarely across donors, whereas some public TCRs were present in many individuals. Correlated functional status among segregating V segments might be attributable to linkage disequilibrium, but an unknown experimental factor could not be ruled out. A few of the identified cytomegalovirus-associated TCR beta chains were confirmed in vitro to be specific for cytomegalovirus antigens. Because counts were too low, approximately 18 rarely observed V segments, including chromosome 9 orphons, were excluded from the earlier analysis of around 590 of the donors. Strong co-occurrence of HLA alleles, especially DR and DQ, made assigning TCR associations to individual alleles difficult. In a later genetic analysis, fewer N-insertions in productive TCRs were reported among donors in an Asian-associated ancestry cluster than the roughly 640-donor mean. In an earlier analysis of some 500 of the donors, most TCR beta V segments were observed in productive rearrangements about 90% or about 30% of the time, broadly matching IMGT annotations. In a later analysis, the rate of TCR association differed among HLA loci, with DRB1 alleles having the most associated TCRs and HLA-C alleles having the fewest.

The cohort was made up of 666 healthy bone marrow donors. At the time of sampling, all cohort members were nominally healthy, though unrecorded immune exposures were likely present. The donor was CMV seronegative and was included in the group of hundreds of seronegative cohort members. Every donor gave a peripheral blood sample, and the peripheral blood mononuclear cells from that sample were used for TCR beta sequencing. Genomic DNA was extracted from the blood cell samples with the Qiagen DNeasy Blood Extraction Kit. The method was the immunoSEQ multiplex PCR assay. For the multiplex PCR, a mixture combining 60 forward primers for TCR Vbeta segments and 13 reverse primers for TCR Jbeta segments was used. Amplification of the CDR3 region of rearranged TCR beta genes was performed with a multiplex PCR assay on genomic DNA. On the Illumina HiSeq System, the amplified TCR beta libraries were sequenced as 87-base-pair reads. Per the authors' processing: Across the 600 to 700 repertoires, a later analysis counted tens of millions of unique TCR beta chains, approximately 10 million of which were shared by at least two donors. To remove PCR and sequencing errors, raw reads were error-corrected and collapsed into unique sequences using a nearest-neighbor algorithm that merged closely related sequences. V, D and J gene segments were assigned by aligning CDR3 sequences to IMGT reference sequences. For a sequence to be retained, a match of at least six nucleotides to both a V gene segment and a J gene segment was required. Rearrangements were classified as productive when the CDR3 lacked stop codons and remained in frame with V and J, and all other rearrangements were classified as non-productive. Following IMGT convention, CDR3 was defined as the stretch from the second conserved V-encoded cysteine up to the conserved J-encoded phenylalanine. The earlier analysis of about 620 of the donors excluded sequences that lacked an unambiguous match to a single V gene segment. An earlier analysis of about 590 of the donors classified V segments as functional when productive rearrangements were above 56.7% and as segregating when the standard deviation between donors was above 5%. A statistical classification framework was developed to diagnose cytomegalovirus status using the catalog of TCR beta chain sequences. In a later analysis, TCR nucleotide sequences were compared against IMGT/GENE-DB human TR gene sequences so that V and J genes could be assigned. A later analysis assigned CDR3 sequences and most-parsimonious VDJ recombination scenarios with the TCRdist pipeline. In a later analysis, each TCR beta chain was defined by its CDR3 amino acid sequence together with its V-gene family, and reads without a unique V-gene family were excluded. A later analysis removed 550 to 700 highly shared, low-generation-probability nucleotide sequences to deal with suspected cross-contamination and a sequencing artifact. In a later analysis, a clonal expansion index for each public chain was calculated from normalized within-repertoire ranks of inferred template counts. In a later analysis, generation probabilities were computed using a VDJ recombination model fitted to out-of-frame rearrangements, and the results were checked against IGoR. In a later analysis, hypergeometric tests were used to score TCR-TCR, TCR-HLA and TCR-CMV co-occurrence, with a repertoire-size bias correction applied to TCR pairs. False discovery rates were estimated in a later analysis by permuting HLA or CMV assignments 20 times. In a later analysis, co-occurring TCRs were grouped using DBSCAN, and TCRdist sequence similarity was added for clustering within HLA-allele-positive subsets. Repertoires with fewer than 30,000 or more than 120,000 public chains, plus five repertoires with anomalous nucleotide sharing, were excluded from co-occurrence clustering. What TCRdb holds here is the immuneACCESS table cut down to in-frame rearrangements. Part of the clones is not present; checked against another copy, under half of the missing clones reflect an unresolved V gene, and the others are unexplained. Clone size and V and J calls were adopted from that table, with D and trimming inferred from the DNA. This sample lists some 80,000 clones; around 78% were detected once. Less than 2% of the sample lies in the top ten.

In regard to this clone: Its antigen remains undetermined. Base quality data are lacking; no much larger clone is found one base away.

Sequencing was done on a sample of PBMCs. Recombination connected TRBV5-1 to TRBJ1-1, with 7 junctional bases fitting TRBD1. This TCR came from a middle-aged man in good health and CMV-seronegative. In nucleotides, the sequence is TGCGCCAGCAGCTTGGGTGGGACAGTCATGAACACTGAAGCTTTCTTT. Translated, this gives CASSLGGTVMNTEAFF.